Listed below are T cell receptor beta chains from one sample, sequenced in a study of the immune and genomic landscape of osteosarcoma. Sequenced by immunoSEQ multiplex PCR; TCRdb stores in-frame clones only, minus some. This table holds roughly 4,900 clones, roughly 70% found once. Sequenced: osteosarcoma tumor tissue from the femur. These receptors all stem from a human donor with osteosarcoma. Both conserved end residues are part of each CDR3. Each record gives: V gene, clone size, D gene, J gene, CDR3 DNA, CDR3 protein. D genes are given only for firm matches. Not every row has a clone size; where given, it reads once, few, many or a size class.

v_gene: TRBV27
abundance: .
d_gene: .
j_gene: TRBJ2-7
CDR3nt: TGTGCCAGCAGACTTCCGGGACGCGGGCTGTTCTTC
CDR3aa: CASRLPGRGLFF

v_gene: TRBV6-1
abundance: .
d_gene: TRBD2
j_gene: TRBJ2-1
CDR3nt: TGTGCCAGTGGGGCTAGCGGAAGTTACAATGAGCAGTTCTTC
CDR3aa: CASGASGSYNEQFF

v_gene: TRBV5-1
abundance: .
d_gene: .
j_gene: TRBJ2-5
CDR3nt: TGCGCCAGCAGCCCCGGGCCAGGGCGTGAAGAGACCCAGTACTTC
CDR3aa: CASSPGPGREETQYF

v_gene: TRBV6-1
abundance: .
d_gene: .
j_gene: TRBJ2-3
CDR3nt: TGTGCCAGCAGTGGGACCCTTCCACACACAGATACGCAGTATTTT
CDR3aa: CASSGTLPHTDTQYF

v_gene: TRBV9
abundance: .
d_gene: .
j_gene: TRBJ2-1
CDR3nt: TGTGCCAGCAGCGGAATTTCTAGCGTGGCTGGCTACAATGAGCAGTTCTTC
CDR3aa: CASSGISSVAGYNEQFF

v_gene: TRBV7-9
abundance: .
d_gene: .
j_gene: TRBJ2-3
CDR3nt: TGTGCCAGCAAGAAAGGCGGGAGCACAGATACGCAGTATTTT
CDR3aa: CASKKGGSTDTQYF

v_gene: TRBV10-3
abundance: .
d_gene: .
j_gene: TRBJ1-5
CDR3nt: TGTGCCATCAGTGAGTCGGGTACCCGGGGCCAGCCCCAGCATTTT
CDR3aa: CAISESGTRGQPQHF

v_gene: TRBV7-2
abundance: .
d_gene: TRBD1
j_gene: TRBJ2-1
CDR3nt: TGTGCCAGCAGCTTAGTAGGGACAGGGGACCTTGAGCAGTTCTTC
CDR3aa: CASSLVGTGDLEQFF

v_gene: TRBV27
abundance: .
d_gene: TRBD2
j_gene: TRBJ2-7
CDR3nt: TGTGCCAGCAGTTTATCGATGAGCCCCGGGAGGGCCCCCTACGAGCAGTACTTC
CDR3aa: CASSLSMSPGRAPYEQYF

v_gene: TRBV18
abundance: .
d_gene: .
j_gene: TRBJ2-2
CDR3nt: TGTGCCAGCTCATCCGACACCGGGGAGCTGTTTTTT
CDR3aa: CASSSDTGELFF

v_gene: TRBV6-5
abundance: .
d_gene: .
j_gene: TRBJ2-1
CDR3nt: TGTGCCAGCAGTTACGATGCAGGGATCGGCAATGAGCAGTTCTTC
CDR3aa: CASSYDAGIGNEQFF

v_gene: TRBV5-6
abundance: .
d_gene: TRBD1
j_gene: TRBJ2-7
CDR3nt: TGTGCCAGCAGCTGGGACAGGGGCCGCTACGAGCAGTACTTC
CDR3aa: CASSWDRGRYEQYF

v_gene: TRBV11-1
abundance: .
d_gene: .
j_gene: TRBJ1-1
CDR3nt: TGTGCCAGCAGCTTTATTCAGCAGAACACTGAAGCTTTCTTT
CDR3aa: CASSFIQQNTEAFF

v_gene: TRBV5-6
abundance: few
d_gene: .
j_gene: TRBJ2-7
CDR3nt: TGTGCCAGCAGCTTAAGGGCTTCCTACGAGCAGTACTTC
CDR3aa: CASSLRASYEQYF

v_gene: TRBV7-8
abundance: once
d_gene: TRBD2
j_gene: TRBJ2-5
CDR3nt: TGTGCCAGCAGCTCGAGCGGGGGGATACAAGAGACCCAGTACTTC
CDR3aa: CASSSSGGIQETQYF

v_gene: TRBV19
abundance: large
d_gene: .
j_gene: TRBJ1-2
CDR3nt: TGTGCCAGTAGTACCGCCAGGGGAGACCTCTATGGCTACACCTTC
CDR3aa: CASSTARGDLYGYTF

v_gene: TRBV6-6
abundance: .
d_gene: .
j_gene: TRBJ2-6
CDR3nt: TGTGCCAGCAGTCCCCTGCGCCCCAATGGGGCCAACGTCCTGACTTTC
CDR3aa: CASSPLRPNGANVLTF

v_gene: TRBV7-9
abundance: .
d_gene: .
j_gene: TRBJ1-4
CDR3nt: TGTGCCAGCAGCTTTATGGGGGGCGCAGATGAAAAACTGTTTTTT
CDR3aa: CASSFMGGADEKLFF

v_gene: TRBV11-2
abundance: .
d_gene: .
j_gene: TRBJ2-7
CDR3nt: TGTGCCAGCAGCTTAGTGGTGGGGGCGGAGCAGTACTTC
CDR3aa: CASSLVVGAEQYF

v_gene: TRBV7-2
abundance: .
d_gene: .
j_gene: TRBJ1-1
CDR3nt: TGTGCCAGCAGCGTGAACGTTAGACAGCTGAACACTGAAGCTTTCTTT
CDR3aa: CASSVNVRQLNTEAFF

v_gene: TRBV10-3
abundance: .
d_gene: .
j_gene: TRBJ1-5
CDR3nt: TGTGCCATCAGTGAGGAGGGCAGGGCTAAGCCCCAGCATTTT
CDR3aa: CAISEEGRAKPQHF

v_gene: TRBV13
abundance: .
d_gene: .
j_gene: TRBJ2-7
CDR3nt: TGTGCCAGCAGCTCTAGACAGGTCCATTACGAGCAGTACTTC
CDR3aa: CASSSRQVHYEQYF

v_gene: TRBV28
abundance: few
d_gene: TRBD2
j_gene: TRBJ2-1
CDR3nt: TGTGCCAGCAGCCGTGACCCTACTAGCGGGAGTTACAATGAGCAGTTCTTC
CDR3aa: CASSRDPTSGSYNEQFF

v_gene: TRBV6-6
abundance: medium-sized
d_gene: .
j_gene: TRBJ2-3
CDR3nt: TGTGCCAGCACCGACTACCAATTGCATCCGCAGTATTTT
CDR3aa: CASTDYQLHPQYF

v_gene: TRBV20-1
abundance: .
d_gene: .
j_gene: TRBJ2-3
CDR3nt: TGCAGTGCTGAGGACCAGGATACGCAGTATTTT
CDR3aa: CSAEDQDTQYF

v_gene: TRBV30
abundance: .
d_gene: TRBD2
j_gene: TRBJ2-3
CDR3nt: TGTGCCTGGAGTGTTGGGACTAGCGGCACAGATACGCAGTATTTT
CDR3aa: CAWSVGTSGTDTQYF

v_gene: TRBV9
abundance: .
d_gene: .
j_gene: TRBJ2-5
CDR3nt: TGTGCCAGCAGCGTAGATAGTATGTTGGAGACCCAGTACTTC
CDR3aa: CASSVDSMLETQYF

v_gene: TRBV15
abundance: .
d_gene: .
j_gene: TRBJ1-4
CDR3nt: TGTGCCACCAGCAAGGTGGGCCGGTTTAATGAAAAACTGTTTTTT
CDR3aa: CATSKVGRFNEKLFF

v_gene: TRBV30
abundance: .
d_gene: .
j_gene: TRBJ2-2
CDR3nt: TGTGCCTGGAGTAGAATGGCCATCACCGGGGAGCTGTTTTTT
CDR3aa: CAWSRMAITGELFF

v_gene: TRBV5-4
abundance: once
d_gene: .
j_gene: TRBJ2-7
CDR3nt: TGTGCCAGCAGCTTGGACAGGTTACCCTACGAGCAGTACTTC
CDR3aa: CASSLDRLPYEQYF

v_gene: TRBV6-1
abundance: .
d_gene: .
j_gene: TRBJ1-5
CDR3nt: TGTGCCAGCAGTGAAGCGGACGGAAATCAGCCCCAGCATTTT
CDR3aa: CASSEADGNQPQHF

v_gene: TRBV18
abundance: .
d_gene: .
j_gene: TRBJ2-5
CDR3nt: TGTGCCAGCTCGGCATTAGAGACCCAGTACTTC
CDR3aa: CASSALETQYF

v_gene: TRBV9
abundance: .
d_gene: TRBD1
j_gene: TRBJ1-5
CDR3nt: TGTGCCAGCAGCAGAACAGGGGGCCCGAATCAGCCCCAGCATTTT
CDR3aa: CASSRTGGPNQPQHF

v_gene: TRBV5-6
abundance: .
d_gene: .
j_gene: TRBJ2-3
CDR3nt: TGTGCCAGCAGCTTGGAGCTAGCCCCAGATACGCAGTATTTT
CDR3aa: CASSLELAPDTQYF

v_gene: TRBV28
abundance: few
d_gene: .
j_gene: TRBJ1-5
CDR3nt: TGTGCCAGCAAAGGGACACCCGGGGCCCAGCATTTT
CDR3aa: CASKGTPGAQHF

v_gene: TRBV5-1
abundance: once
d_gene: .
j_gene: TRBJ1-1
CDR3nt: TGCGCCAGCAGCTTGATTCGGGGGGACGCTGAAGCTTTCTTT
CDR3aa: CASSLIRGDAEAFF

v_gene: TRBV5-6
abundance: .
d_gene: .
j_gene: TRBJ2-3
CDR3nt: TGTGCCAGCAGCTTGGTTGGGGATACGCAGTATTTT
CDR3aa: CASSLVGDTQYF

v_gene: TRBV5-5
abundance: .
d_gene: .
j_gene: TRBJ1-2
CDR3nt: TGTGCCAGCAGCTCTAAAGCAAATCCTAACTATGGCTACACCTTC
CDR3aa: CASSSKANPNYGYTF